Following are 5 T cell receptor beta chains from one sample sequenced in a study of T cell repertoires in cytomegalovirus infection. TCRdb re-analysed the reads in MiXCR, keeping a single row per CDR3 protein. The table records 570,000 or so distinct CDR3 sequences, over 35% of them present only once. Their antigen targets remain unknown. The source was cultured PBMCs, collected from culture after CMV antigen stimulation. Receptors were obtained from a human donor in good health (CMV status not recorded). Some clones in this sample may be carry-over from other donors' samples.

The chain carries TRBV19 and TRBJ1-1; possibly TRBD1 for D (5 bases). Germline CDR1 is LNHDA and CDR2 is SQIVND (reference sequence). This CDR3 is built from 14 residues. Deletions cut 7 bases from V and 1 base from J, with 13 bases between. The CDR3 nucleotides read TGTGCCAGTACCCCGGGACGGGGGAACACTGAAGCTTTCTTT. Encoded protein: CASTPGRGNTEAFF.

The chain couples TRBV5-1 to TRBJ2-1; D might be TRBD1 (6 bases). Per germline, CDR1 SGHRS and CDR2 YFSETQ. The CDR3 extends over 14 amino acids. V gave up 5 bases and J gave up 5 bases, with 14 bases separating them. This chain's CDR3 is CASRSQGPHNEQFF. The CDR3 bases are TGCGCCAGCAGGTCACAGGGTCCCCACAATGAGCAGTTCTTC.

V is TRBV2 and J is TRBJ1-5; TRBD1 agrees at 7 bases. J gave up 5 bases and V 8 bases, and 18 bases lay outside the gene matches. This CDR3 comprises 17 residues. Germline lookup yields CDR1 SNHLY and CDR2 FYNNEI. The CDR3 DNA follows: TGTGCCAGCGGAAGGACAGGCAGGTCTGGAGGGTATCAGCCCCAGCATTTT. It yields the protein CASGRTGRSGGYQPQHF.

This clonotype has a handful of counts. The V gene is TRBV7-2, the J gene TRBJ2-7; D might be TRBD2 (6 bases). Germline V gene sequence: CDR1 SGHTA, CDR2 FQGNSA. This CDR3 spans 14 amino acids. Trimming shortened V by 4 bases and J by 7 bases, and 17 bases separated the two germline ends. The chain's CDR3 is CASSSRTKSREQYF. The DNA for the CDR3 is TGTGCCAGCAGCTCCCGGACTAAATCGAGGGAGCAGTACTTC.

CDR3 bases: TGTGCCAGCAATCGCAATTGGGGCGGAGACCCTCGGGTGTACGAGCAGTACTTC. Translated: CASNRNWGGDPRVYEQYF. The chain couples TRBV6-5 to TRBJ2-7, with D tentatively TRBD1 (5 bases). CDR3 length: 18 amino acids. Between the trimmed V and J ends, which lost 7 bases and 4 bases, there was a span of 29 bases. Germline CDR1 reads MNHEY; CDR2 reads SVGAGI.